The 14 T cell receptor beta chains in this list originate from one sample, sequenced in a study of T-cell memory formation after mild COVID-19. TCRdb reprocessed the 5' RACE reads via MiXCR and lists one record per CDR3 protein. The top ten hold approximately 13% of the sample, which has about half a million distinct CDR3 sequences, 15% to 20% seen once. Sequencing was carried out using PBMCs or a T cell subset sorted from them (not recorded which). Source of these receptors: an adult woman who had mild COVID-19 (a few samples of this study predate the infection). Cell type and time point are not known.

This clonotype was seen a handful of times. The chain joins TRBV12-5 to TRBJ2-1, with 15 positions matching TRBD2. V lost 4 bases and J lost 8; bases outside the gene matches: 6. This CDR3 region has 16 residues. Germline V gene sequence: CDR1 LGHNT, CDR2 FRNRAP. CDR3 coding DNA: TGTGCTAGTGGTTCTCGGACTAGCGGGAGGGCCGATGAGCAGTTCTTC. Amino acids: CASGSRTSGRADEQFF. The variable domain in full, completed from reference TRBV12-5 and TRBJ2-1, reads DARVTQTPRHKVTEMGQEVTMRCQPILGHNTVFWYRQTMMQGLELLAYFRNRAPLDDSGMPKDRFSAEMPDATLATLKIQPSEPRDSAVYFCASGSRTSGRADEQFFGPGTRLTVL.

The J gene is TRBJ1-5, the V gene TRBV14; possibly TRBD1 for D (5 bases). CDR3 size: 16 residues. V was shortened by 4 bases and J by 0 bases, with 13 bases between the two germline ends. Germline assignment: CDR1 SGHDN and CDR2 FVKESK. CDR3 in amino acids: CASSRTRAYSNQPQHF. The DNA of the CDR3 is TGTGCCAGCAGCCGCACCAGGGCTTATAGCAATCAGCCCCAGCATTTT.

The chain recombines TRBV29-1 with TRBJ1-1, with D possibly TRBD1 on 5 matching bases. The length of the CDR3 is 13 residues. From germline, CDR1 is SQVTM and CDR2 ANQGSEA. Between the trimmed V and J ends, which lost 6 bases and 0 bases, there was a span of 11 bases. The CDR3 loop reads CSVVRQLNTEAFF. The CDR3 DNA reads as TGCAGCGTCGTCAGACAGCTGAACACTGAAGCTTTCTTT.

This clonotype was counted only a few times. The rearrangement links TRBV7-9 to TRBJ2-5; D unclear. The CDR3 is 13 residues long. Trimming took off 4 bases at V and 5 bases at J, with 11 bases between the two ends. Germline assignment: CDR1 SEHNR and CDR2 FQNEAQ (reference sequence). The CDR3 DNA follows: TGTGCCAGCAGCTCCCTCGACGGGGAGACCCAGTACTTC. Protein: CASSSLDGETQYF.

The DNA of the CDR3 is TGTGCCAGCAGCCCGAATACGGGTGACACAGATACGCAGTATTTT. Its translation is CASSPNTGDTDTQYF. This chain uses TRBV6-5 with TRBJ2-3; D not certain. This CDR3 comprises 15 residues. Trimming left V 6 bases short and J 2 bases short, with 15 bases between. From germline, CDR1 is MNHEY and CDR2 SVGAGI.

This clonotype occurred a few times. This chain links TRBV5-1 with TRBJ1-4, with D unresolved. The germline CDR1 and CDR2 sequences are SGHRS and YFSETQ. The CDR3 loop spans 14 amino acids. Trimming pared 2 bases from V and 4 bases from J, leaving 9 bases between. The CDR3, as DNA: TGCGCCAGCAGCTTCGGGCCTGTTAATGAAAAACTGTTTTTT. Translating it yields CASSFGPVNEKLFF. Full variable domain (missing parts from reference TRBV5-1 and TRBJ1-4): KAGVTQTPRYLIKTRGQQVTLSCSPISGHRSVSWYQQTPGQGLQFLFEYFSETQRNKGNFPGRFSGRQFSNSRSEMNVSTLELGDSALYLCASSFGPVNEKLFFGSGTQLSVL.

This clonotype showed up just a few times. The genes are TRBV11-2 and TRBJ1-1, with D possibly TRBD1 on 5 matching bases. This CDR3 contains 14 residues. CDR1 and CDR2 (germline): SGHAT, FQNNGV. The V gene lost 4 bases and the J gene lost 5 bases, with 14 bases spanning the gap. CDR3 region: CASSSGTGLTEAFF. CDR3 sequence (DNA): TGTGCCAGCAGCTCCGGGACTGGTCTTACTGAAGCTTTCTTT.

This clonotype has more than one count but fewer than ten. This CDR3 reads CASSLWGTNSPLHF. The CDR3 nucleotides read TGTGCCAGCAGTTTATGGGGGACCAATTCACCCCTCCACTTT. This chain links TRBV27 with TRBJ1-6, with D possibly matching TRBD1 (5 bases). Trimming removed 1 base at V and 7 bases at J, with 8 bases between. The germline CDR1 and CDR2 sequences are MNHEY and SMNVEV (reference sequence). This CDR3 is 14 amino acids long.

The V gene is TRBV6-6, the J gene TRBJ2-3; 8 nucleotides agree with TRBD2. Losses at the gene ends were 0 bases for V and 0 bases for J; bases not matched to a gene: 2. This CDR3 is built from 16 residues. Looked up from germline, CDR1 is MNHNY and CDR2 is SVGAGI (reference sequence). CDR3 region: CASSYSREGSTDTQYF. CDR3 DNA sequence: TGTGCCAGCAGTTACTCCCGGGAGGGAAGCACAGATACGCAGTATTTT.

This clonotype was found a few times. The V call is TRBV4-1, the J call TRBJ2-3, with D possibly being TRBD1 or TRBD2 (6 bases each). This CDR3 is 17 amino acids long. Trimming took off 0 bases at V and 4 bases at J, with 17 bases between the two ends. From germline, CDR1 is MGHRA and CDR2 YSYEKL. CDR3 DNA: TGCGCCAGCAGCCAAGACCGGGCCGGGGGCCCAGCAGATACGCAGTATTTT. This translates into CASSQDRAGGPADTQYF.

This rearrangement joins TRBV20-1 to TRBJ1-1, with D possibly being TRBD1 (5 bases). V shed 0 bases and J shed 0 bases, with 20 bases lying between them. Looked up from germline, CDR1 is DFQATT and CDR2 is SNEGSKA (reference sequence). The CDR3 consists of 18 residues. CDR3 sequence reads: CSARDLSGRNYMNTEAFF. CDR3 coding DNA: TGCAGTGCTAGAGATCTATCGGGACGGAATTACATGAACACTGAAGCTTTCTTT.

This clonotype was seen a few times. The J gene is TRBJ2-1, the V gene TRBV7-8; TRBD2 matches 7 bases. Losses at the gene ends were 5 bases for V and 7 bases for J; bases not matched to a gene: 20. The CDR3 is made up of 18 amino acids. Germline loops: CDR1 SGHVS, CDR2 FQNEAQ. The CDR3 DNA reads as TGTGCCAGCAGCCCACCCTGGGGGGGAGGCCCCTCGTCTAATGAGCAGTTCTTC. Its translation: CASSPPWGGGPSSNEQFF.

As DNA, the CDR3 is TGTGCCACCAGCAGAGATAGGAGCTCTCCCTACGAGCAGTACTTC. The encoded protein is CATSRDRSSPYEQYF. The V gene is TRBV15, the J gene TRBJ2-7; D is unclear. The CDR3 covers 15 residues. Per germline, CDR1 LNHNV and CDR2 YYDKDF (reference sequence). Trimming left V 0 bases short and J 2 bases short, with 11 bases between.

This clonotype was picked up a small number of times. The chain recombines TRBV12-3 or TRBV12-4 with TRBJ1-2; 9 nucleotides align to TRBD1. Trimming at V came to 6 bases and at J to 8 bases, leaving 16 bases not matched to a gene. The CDR3 consists of 16 residues. CDR3 amino acids: CASSQSPSGTGNGYTF. CDR3 in DNA: TGTGCCAGCAGCCAAAGCCCATCCGGGACAGGGAACGGCTACACCTTC.